Below, 14 T cell receptor beta chains from the same sample are listed, as sequenced in a study of beta chain features in type 1 diabetes. Study-wide results and limits: In all four CD4+ subsets, TCRB CDR3 length was significantly, moderately reduced in type 1 diabetes.

These TCRs' antigens remain unknown. Expressed TCRB transcripts got sequenced, as all isolated RNA was reverse transcribed. Some clones are missing from TCRdb's copy, which holds only in-frame ones; the method was immunoSEQ multiplex PCR. The table has 400,000 or so clones, 10% to 15% seen once. The specimen sequenced was naive CD4+ T cells from blood. These receptors all come from a young woman with type 1 diabetes.

The CDR3 spells CASSSQTENIQYF. CDR3 nucleotide sequence: TGTGCCAGCAGCTCTCAAACGGAAAACATTCAGTACTTC. J is TRBJ2-4 and V is TRBV11-2; D is unresolved. CDR1 is SGHAT and CDR2 is FQNNGV in the germline V gene. The CDR3 covers 13 residues. Trimming left V 4 bases short and J 5 bases short, with 9 bases between.

The genes are TRBV25-1 and TRBJ2-7; a weak D match, TRBD1 (6 bases). Trimming left V 8 bases short and J 0 bases short, with 8 bases between. This CDR3 contains 12 residues. The V gene's germline CDR1 is MGHDK and CDR2 SYGVNS. The CDR3 sequence is CASGQYSYEQYF. The CDR3 nucleotides are TGTGCCAGCGGACAGTACTCCTACGAGCAGTACTTC.

This clone has only a few counts. The V and J genes are TRBV5-1 and TRBJ2-1, with D possibly TRBD2 on 6 matching bases. Germline CDR1 and CDR2: SGHRS and YFSETQ. The CDR3 consists of 16 residues. Trimming removed 4 bases from V and 0 bases from J, with 14 bases in between. The CDR3 region is CASSPGGGISYNEQFF. CDR3 nucleotide sequence: TGCGCCAGCAGCCCGGGCGGCGGGATCTCCTACAATGAGCAGTTCTTC.

This clone was seen only once. The chain carries TRBV7-2 and TRBJ2-6; no firm D call. Trimming cost V 4 bases and J 1 base, with 5 bases left between them. CDR3 length equals 14 residues. The germline V gene encodes CDR1 SGHTA and CDR2 FQGNSA. CDR3 amino acids: CASSSTSGANVLTF. In DNA form, the CDR3 reads TGTGCCAGCAGCTCCACATCTGGGGCCAACGTCCTGACTTTC. Based on the CDR3 plus reference TRBV7-2 and TRBJ2-6, the full variable domain is GAGVSQSPSNKVTEKGKDVELRCDPISGHTALYWYRQSLGQGLEFLIYFQGNSAPDKSGLPSDRFSAERTGGSVSTLTIQRTQQEDSAVYLCASSSTSGANVLTFGAGSRLTVL.

V is TRBV7-2 and J is TRBJ2-3; 8 nucleotides match TRBD1. This CDR3 contains 15 residues. Germline V lookup: CDR1 SGHTA, CDR2 FQGNSA. The trim removed 2 bases at V and 5 bases at J, leaving 6 bases unmatched. The CDR3 region is CASSLNQGAGDTQYF. CDR3 in DNA: TGTGCCAGCAGCTTAAACCAGGGGGCGGGAGATACGCAGTATTTT.

This clone was counted a few times. V gene TRBV29-1 combines with J gene TRBJ1-1; 7 nucleotides align to TRBD1. Germline CDR1 SQVTM, CDR2 ANQGSEA. The CDR3 extends over 11 amino acids. The chain's CDR3 is CSQGDSPEAFF. CDR3 DNA sequence: TGCAGTCAGGGGGACTCACCTGAAGCTTTCTTT.

This clone turned up a few times. The chain couples TRBV2 to TRBJ2-1, with D maybe TRBD1 (5 bases). Trimming shortened V by 3 bases and J by 14 bases, and 11 bases separated the two germline ends. Germline CDR1 is SNHLY and CDR2 is FYNNEI. The length of the CDR3 is 11 residues. CDR3 sequence: CASSDRTREFF. CDR3 bases: TGTGCCAGCAGTGACCGGACAAGGGAGTTCTTC.

The chain recombines TRBV30 with TRBJ2-7, with no clear D. CDR1 is GTSNPN, CDR2 SVGIG, per germline (reference sequence). V lost 3 bases and J 2 bases, leaving 8 bases between the germline ends. The CDR3 is made up of 12 amino acids. CDR3 nucleotide sequence: TGTGCCTGGAGCGCCAGTCCCTACGAGCAGTACTTC. Its translation: CAWSASPYEQYF.

This rearrangement joins TRBV28 to TRBJ1-5; the D is unclear. There are 15 residues in the CDR3. Germline CDR1 reads MDHEN; CDR2 reads SYDVKM. V lost 1 base to trimming and J lost 7 bases, with 14 bases between them. CDR3 residues: CASSLLFPTGQPQHF. The CDR3 DNA reads as TGTGCCAGCAGTTTATTATTCCCTACCGGGCAGCCCCAGCATTTT.

This clone was counted a few times. The gene calls are TRBV25-1 and TRBJ2-3, with 7 nucleotides matching TRBD2. J lost 0 bases, V lost 7 bases, and 13 bases had no gene match. There are 17 residues in the CDR3. Per the germline V gene, CDR1 is MGHDK and CDR2 is SYGVNS. The CDR3 is CASNGRALGGSTDTQYF. The CDR3 DNA follows: TGTGCCAGCAACGGAAGGGCTCTGGGGGGGAGCACAGATACGCAGTATTTT.

In its sample, this clone was seen a few times. V gene TRBV7-2 combines with J gene TRBJ1-2; 7 bases are shared with TRBD1. This CDR3 comprises 15 residues. The V gene's germline CDR1 is SGHTA and CDR2 FQGNSA. V dropped 5 bases and J dropped 1; count of bases not matched to a gene: 7. The CDR3 reads CASSQRTGDNYGYTF. The CDR3 coding sequence is TGTGCCAGCAGCCAAAGGACAGGAGATAACTATGGCTACACCTTC.

The chain is built from TRBV2 and TRBJ1-5; possible D gene TRBD1, 6 bases. The CDR3 sequence is 14 residues long. V lost 4 bases, J lost 4 bases, and 11 bases lay in between. CDR1 is SNHLY and CDR2 is FYNNEI in the germline V gene. The CDR3 loop is CASSAGDENQPQHF. The CDR3 region has the DNA TGTGCCAGCAGTGCAGGGGATGAGAATCAGCCCCAGCATTTT.

In its sample, this clone was seen a few times. The genes are TRBV5-3 and TRBJ2-1, with D tentatively TRBD2 (5 bases). TRBV5-3 is an ORF for which the function is uncertain. This CDR3 is built from 15 residues. Between the trimmed V and J ends, which lost 4 bases and 1 base, there was a span of 12 bases. The CDR3 region is CARSNKAESYNEQFF. In nucleotides, the CDR3 is TGTGCCAGAAGCAATAAAGCGGAGTCCTACAATGAGCAGTTCTTC.

This clone was seen a few times. The V and J genes are TRBV29-1 and TRBJ2-3; TRBD1 aligns across 8 bases. There are 13 residues in the CDR3. Germline trimming cut 7 bases from V and 2 bases from J; bases unmatched to any gene: 5. Germline V gene lookup returns CDR1 SQVTM and CDR2 ANQGSEA. The DNA of the CDR3 is TGCAGCGCTAGACAGGGGACCACAGATACGCAGTATTTT. It encodes CSARQGTTDTQYF.